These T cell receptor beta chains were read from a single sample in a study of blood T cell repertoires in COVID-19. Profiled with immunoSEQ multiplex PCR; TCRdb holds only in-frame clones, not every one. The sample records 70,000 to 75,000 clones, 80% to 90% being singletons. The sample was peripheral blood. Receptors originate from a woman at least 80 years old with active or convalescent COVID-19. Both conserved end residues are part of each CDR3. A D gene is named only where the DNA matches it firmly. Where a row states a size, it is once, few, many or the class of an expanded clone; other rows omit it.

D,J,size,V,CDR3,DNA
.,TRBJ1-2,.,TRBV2,CASSYSNYGYTF,TGTGCCAGCAGTTACAGTAACTATGGCTACACCTTC
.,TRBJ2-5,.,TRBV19,CASSRAVKETQYF,TGTGCCAGTAGTAGGGCTGTCAAGGAGACCCAGTACTTC
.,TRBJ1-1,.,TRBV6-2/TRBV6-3,CASSYGIRGATEAFF,TGTGCCAGCAGTTATGGCATAAGAGGAGCCACTGAAGCTTTCTTT
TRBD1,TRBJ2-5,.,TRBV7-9,CASSTNRGPPVREYQETQYF,TGTGCCAGCAGCACCAACAGGGGCCCCCCGGTAAGGGAGTACCAAGAGACCCAGTACTTC
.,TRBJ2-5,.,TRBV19,CASSTADSLRKTQYF,TGTGCCAGTAGTACCGCTGACAGCCTTCGAAAGACCCAGTACTTC
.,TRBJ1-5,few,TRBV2,CASRFTNQPQHF,TGTGCCAGCAGATTCACAAATCAGCCCCAGCATTTT
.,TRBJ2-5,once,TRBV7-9,CASSLTLQETQYF,TGTGCCAGCAGCTTAACTCTTCAAGAGACCCAGTACTTC
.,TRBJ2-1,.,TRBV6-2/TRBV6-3,CASSSPPWRKMSAFF,TGTGCCAGCAGTTCCCCCCCTTGGCGGAAAATGAGCGCGTTCTTC
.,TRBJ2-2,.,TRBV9,CASSASIGGTGELFF,TGTGCCAGCAGCGCGTCGATAGGGGGCACCGGGGAGCTGTTTTTT
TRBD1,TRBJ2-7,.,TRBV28,CASSFRDRVAYEQYF,TGTGCCAGCAGTTTTCGCGACAGGGTAGCCTACGAGCAGTACTTC
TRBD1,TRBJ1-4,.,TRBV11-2,CASSLGDRDNEKLFF,TGTGCCAGCAGCTTGGGAGACAGGGATAATGAAAAACTGTTTTTT
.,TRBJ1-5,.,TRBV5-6,CASSLGQGQPQHF,TGTGCCAGCAGCTTGGGTCAGGGACAGCCCCAGCATTTT
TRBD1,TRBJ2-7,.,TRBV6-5,CASRRGQVPPNEQYF,TGTGCCAGCAGACGCGGACAGGTCCCCCCTAACGAGCAGTACTTC
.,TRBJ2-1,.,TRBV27,CASRDFTPETIGEQFF,TGTGCCAGCAGGGACTTCACCCCTGAGACTATCGGTGAGCAGTTCTTC
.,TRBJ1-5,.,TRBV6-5,CASRTAGGINQPQHF,TGTGCCAGCAGAACGGCGGGGGGGATCAATCAGCCCCAGCATTTT
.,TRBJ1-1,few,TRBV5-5,CASSWAEQVSSEAFF,TGTGCCAGCAGCTGGGCTGAACAGGTTTCGTCTGAAGCTTTCTTT
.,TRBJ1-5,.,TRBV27,CASSNGYQPQHF,TGTGCCAGCAGTAATGGCTATCAGCCCCAGCATTTT
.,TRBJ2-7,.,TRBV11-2,CASSSDRGATYEQYF,TGTGCCAGCAGCTCCGATCGGGGGGCCACCTACGAGCAGTACTTC
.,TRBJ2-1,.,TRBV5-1,CASSLPDSFNEQFF,TGCGCCAGCAGCCTCCCGGACAGTTTCAATGAGCAGTTCTTC
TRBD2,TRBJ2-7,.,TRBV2,CASRLAGVTYEQYF,TGTGCCAGCAGACTAGCGGGAGTTACTTACGAGCAGTACTTC
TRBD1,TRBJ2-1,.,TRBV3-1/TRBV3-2,CASSRDRVKLNEQFF,TGTGCCAGCAGCCGTGACAGGGTCAAACTCAATGAGCAGTTCTTC
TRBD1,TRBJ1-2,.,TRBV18,CASSPDRAYGYTF,TGTGCCAGCTCCCCCGACAGGGCCTATGGCTACACCTTC
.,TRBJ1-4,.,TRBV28,CASSWDWNEKLFF,TGTGCCAGCAGTTGGGACTGGAATGAAAAACTGTTTTTT
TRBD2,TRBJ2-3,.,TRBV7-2,CASSQLGRLAGGTTDTQYF,TGTGCCAGCAGCCAACTCGGGCGGCTAGCGGGGGGCACCACAGATACGCAGTATTTT
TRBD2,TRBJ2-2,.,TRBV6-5,CASMRGATGELFF,TGTGCCAGCATGCGGGGGGCCACCGGGGAGCTGTTTTTT
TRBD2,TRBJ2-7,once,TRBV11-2,CASSKTSGYSYEQYF,TGTGCCAGCAGCAAGACTAGCGGGTACTCCTACGAGCAGTACTTC